This TCR beta chain was found in a study of persistence of HIV-infected CD4 T cells. Turning to the study itself: CD4+ T cells responding to CMV or HIV-1 Gag were isolated. A median of around 8 years of suppressive ART preceded sampling.

Worth noting for this clone: The antigen remains unidentified.

The germline V gene encodes CDR1 MGHRA and CDR2 YSYEKL. This CDR3 contains 20 residues. Trimming removed 0 bases at V and 0 bases at J, with 23 bases between. The libraries were made with immunoSEQ version 4 in survey mode. Produced via immunoSEQ multiplex PCR; TCRdb's table is partial and in-frame only. The sample has roughly 34,000 clones, roughly 82% seen once. Cells were stimulated with CMV-infected fibroblast lysates at roughly 9.1 ug/mL. Sorted nonresponding memory CD4+ T cells were CD40L-negative, CD69-negative, CD45RO-high. The V and J genes are TRBV4-1 and TRBJ1-1; TRBD1 might be the D (5 bases). This receptor was identified in an adult woman with HIV who was CMV-seropositive. This specimen consisted of CD4+ T cells sorted from PBMCs after roughly 17-hour stimulation, obtained from a patient who received antiretroviral therapy. CDR3 sequence reads: CASSQDFLVRGIGMNTEAFF. CDR3 in DNA: TGCGCCAGCAGCCAAGATTTTTTGGTTAGGGGAATAGGAATGAACACTGAAGCTTTCTTT.